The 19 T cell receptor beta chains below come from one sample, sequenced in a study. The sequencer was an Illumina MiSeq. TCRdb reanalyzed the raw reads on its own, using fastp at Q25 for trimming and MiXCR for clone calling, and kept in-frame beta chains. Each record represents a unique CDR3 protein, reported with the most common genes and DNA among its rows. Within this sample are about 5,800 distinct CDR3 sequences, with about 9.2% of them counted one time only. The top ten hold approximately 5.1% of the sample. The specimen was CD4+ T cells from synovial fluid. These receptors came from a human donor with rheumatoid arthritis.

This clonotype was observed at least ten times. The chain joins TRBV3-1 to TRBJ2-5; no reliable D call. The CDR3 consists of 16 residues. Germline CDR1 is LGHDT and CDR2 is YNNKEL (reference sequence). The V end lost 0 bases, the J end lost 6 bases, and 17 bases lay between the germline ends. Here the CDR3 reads CASSQDSSVPRKTQYF. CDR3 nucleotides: TGTGCCAGCAGCCAAGATTCGTCAGTCCCGAGGAAGACCCAGTACTTC.

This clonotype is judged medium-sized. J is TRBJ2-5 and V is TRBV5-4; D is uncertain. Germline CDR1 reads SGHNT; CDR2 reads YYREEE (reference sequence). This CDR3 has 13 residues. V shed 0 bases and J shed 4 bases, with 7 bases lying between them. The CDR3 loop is CASSLAGVETQYF. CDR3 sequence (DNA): TGTGCCAGCAGCTTGGCAGGTGTAGAGACCCAGTACTTC.

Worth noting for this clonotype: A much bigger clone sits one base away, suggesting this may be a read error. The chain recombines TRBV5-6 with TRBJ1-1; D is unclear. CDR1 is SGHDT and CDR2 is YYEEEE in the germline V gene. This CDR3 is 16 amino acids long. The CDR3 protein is CASSLAGTAGNTGAFF. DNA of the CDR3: TGTGCCAGCAGCTTGGCCGGAACAGCCGGGAACACTGGAGCTTTCTTT. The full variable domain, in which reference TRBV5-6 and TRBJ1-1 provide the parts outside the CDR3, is DAGVTQSPTHLIKTRGQQVTLRCSPKSGHDTVSWYQQALGQGPQFIFQYYEEEERQRGNFPDRFSGHQFPNYSSELNVNALLLGDSALYLCASSLAGTAGNTGAFFGQGTRLTVV.

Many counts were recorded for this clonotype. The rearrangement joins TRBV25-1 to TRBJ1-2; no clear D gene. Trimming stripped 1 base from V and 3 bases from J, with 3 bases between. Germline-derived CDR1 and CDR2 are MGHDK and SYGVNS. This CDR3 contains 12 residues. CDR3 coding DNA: TGTGCCAGCAGTGAATGGGACTATGGCTACACCTTC. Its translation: CASSEWDYGYTF.

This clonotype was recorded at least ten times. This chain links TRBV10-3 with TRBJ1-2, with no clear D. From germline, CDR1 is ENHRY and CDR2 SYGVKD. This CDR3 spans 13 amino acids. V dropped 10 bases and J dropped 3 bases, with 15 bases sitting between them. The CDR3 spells CATIAEGHYGYTF. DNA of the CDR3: TGTGCCACCATCGCGGAGGGCCACTATGGCTACACCTTC.

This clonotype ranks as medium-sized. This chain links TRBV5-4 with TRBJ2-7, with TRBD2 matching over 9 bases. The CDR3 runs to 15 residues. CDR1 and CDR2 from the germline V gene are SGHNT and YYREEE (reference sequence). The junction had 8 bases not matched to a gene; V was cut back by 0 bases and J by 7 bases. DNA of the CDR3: TGTGCCAGCAGCTTGGATGCGGGAGGGCCCCGGGAGCAGTACTTC. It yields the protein CASSLDAGGPREQYF. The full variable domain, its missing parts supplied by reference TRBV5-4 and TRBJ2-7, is ETGVTQSPTHLIKTRGQQVTLRCSSQSGHNTVSWYQQALGQGPQFIFQYYREEENGRGNFPPRFSGLQFPNYSSELNVNALELDDSALYLCASSLDAGGPREQYFGPGTRLTVT.

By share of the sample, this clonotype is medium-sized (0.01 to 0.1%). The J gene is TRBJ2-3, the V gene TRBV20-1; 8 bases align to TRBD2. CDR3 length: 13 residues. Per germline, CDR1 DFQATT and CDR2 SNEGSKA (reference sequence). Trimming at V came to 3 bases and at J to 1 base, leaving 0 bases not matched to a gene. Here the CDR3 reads CSARTSGTDTQYF. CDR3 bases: TGCAGTGCTAGGACTAGCGGCACAGATACGCAGTATTTT.

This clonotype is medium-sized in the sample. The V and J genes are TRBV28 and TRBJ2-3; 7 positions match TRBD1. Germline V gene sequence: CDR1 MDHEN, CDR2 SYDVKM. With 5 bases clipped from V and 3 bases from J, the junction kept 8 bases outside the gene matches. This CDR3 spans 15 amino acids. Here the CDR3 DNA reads TGTGCCAGCAGTCCCCCGGACAGGATGACAGATACGCAGTATTTT. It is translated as CASSPPDRMTDTQYF.

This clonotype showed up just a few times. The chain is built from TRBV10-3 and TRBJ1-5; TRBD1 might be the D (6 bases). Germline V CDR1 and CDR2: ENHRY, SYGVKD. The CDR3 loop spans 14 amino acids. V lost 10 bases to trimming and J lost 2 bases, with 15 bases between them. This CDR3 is CATGRDTGNQPQHF. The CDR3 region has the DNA TGTGCCACCGGGAGGGACACGGGCAATCAGCCCCAGCATTTT.

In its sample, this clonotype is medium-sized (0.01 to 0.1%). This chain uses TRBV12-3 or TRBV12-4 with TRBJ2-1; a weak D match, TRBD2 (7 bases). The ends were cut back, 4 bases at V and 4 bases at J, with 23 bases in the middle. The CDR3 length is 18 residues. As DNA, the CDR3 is TGTGCCAGCAGTTCTGGGGCGGGGGCTTCAGACCTATACAATGAGCAGTTCTTC. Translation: CASSSGAGASDLYNEQFF.

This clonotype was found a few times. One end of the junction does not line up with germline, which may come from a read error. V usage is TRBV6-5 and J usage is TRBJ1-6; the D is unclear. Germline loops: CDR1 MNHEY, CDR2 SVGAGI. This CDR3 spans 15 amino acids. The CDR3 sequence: CASSEPSTVNSPIHF. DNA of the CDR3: TGTGCCAGCAGTGAACCGAGTACGGTCAATTCACCCATCCACTTT.

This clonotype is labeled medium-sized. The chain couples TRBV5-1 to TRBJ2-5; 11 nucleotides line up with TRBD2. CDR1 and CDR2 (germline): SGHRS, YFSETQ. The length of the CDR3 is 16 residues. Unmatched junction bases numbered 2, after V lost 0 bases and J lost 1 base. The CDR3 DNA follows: TGCGCCAGCAGCTTGGGGGGACTAGCGGCCCAAGAGACCCAGTACTTC. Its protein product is CASSLGGLAAQETQYF.

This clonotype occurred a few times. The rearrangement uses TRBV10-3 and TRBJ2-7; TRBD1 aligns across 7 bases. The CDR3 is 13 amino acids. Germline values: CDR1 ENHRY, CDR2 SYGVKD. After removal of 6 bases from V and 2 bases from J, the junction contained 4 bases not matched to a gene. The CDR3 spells CAIRGDSAYEQYF. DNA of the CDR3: TGTGCCATCAGGGGGGACAGCGCCTACGAGCAGTACTTC.

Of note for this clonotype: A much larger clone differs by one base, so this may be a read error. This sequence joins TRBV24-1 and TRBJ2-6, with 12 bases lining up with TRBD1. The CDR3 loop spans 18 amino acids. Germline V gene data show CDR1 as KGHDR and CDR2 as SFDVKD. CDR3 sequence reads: CATSDIPGQGAGVNVLTF. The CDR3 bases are TGTGCCACCAGTGATATTCCGGGACAGGGGGCTGGGGTCAACGTCCTGACTTTC.

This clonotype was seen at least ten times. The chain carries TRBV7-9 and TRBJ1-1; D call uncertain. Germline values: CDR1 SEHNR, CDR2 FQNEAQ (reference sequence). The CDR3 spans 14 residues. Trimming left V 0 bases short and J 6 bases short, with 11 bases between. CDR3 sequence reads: CASSLAIHTPEAFF. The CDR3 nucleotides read TGTGCCAGCAGCTTAGCGATCCACACCCCTGAAGCTTTCTTT.

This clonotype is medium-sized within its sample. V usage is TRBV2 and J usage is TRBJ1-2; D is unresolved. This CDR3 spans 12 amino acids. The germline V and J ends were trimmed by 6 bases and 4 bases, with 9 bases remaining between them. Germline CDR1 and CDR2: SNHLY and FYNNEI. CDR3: CASRHGTYGYTF. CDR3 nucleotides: TGTGCCAGCAGGCACGGAACCTATGGCTACACCTTC. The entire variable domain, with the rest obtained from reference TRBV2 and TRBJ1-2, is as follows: EPEVTQTPSHQVTQMGQEVILRCVPISNHLYFYWYRQILGQKVEFLVSFYNNEISEKSEIFDDQFSVERPDGSNFTLKIRSTKLEDSAMYFCASRHGTYGYTFGSGTRLTVV.

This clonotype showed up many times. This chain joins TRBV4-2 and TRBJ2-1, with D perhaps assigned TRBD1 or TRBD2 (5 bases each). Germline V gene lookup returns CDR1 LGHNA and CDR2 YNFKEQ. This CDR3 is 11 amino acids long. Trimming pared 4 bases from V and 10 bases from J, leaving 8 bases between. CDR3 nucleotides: TGTGCCAGCAGCCGGGGCGGGGAGCAGTTCTTC. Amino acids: CASSRGGEQFF.

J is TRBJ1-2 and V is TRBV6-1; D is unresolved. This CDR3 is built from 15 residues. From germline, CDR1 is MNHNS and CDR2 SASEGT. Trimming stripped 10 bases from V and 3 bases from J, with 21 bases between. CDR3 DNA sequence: TGTGCCAATAGTGCCGAATTCGTAGGGTACTATGGCTACACCTTC. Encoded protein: CANSAEFVGYYGYTF.

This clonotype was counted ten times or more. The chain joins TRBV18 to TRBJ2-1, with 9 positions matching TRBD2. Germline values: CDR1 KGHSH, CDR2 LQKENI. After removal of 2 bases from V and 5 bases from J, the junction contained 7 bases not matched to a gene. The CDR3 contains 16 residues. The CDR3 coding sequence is TGTGCCAGCTCACCAAACGACCTAGCGGGGAACAATGAGCAGTTCTTC. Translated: CASSPNDLAGNNEQFF.